Below are 15 T cell receptor beta chains sequenced from a single sample in a study of blood T cell repertoires in COVID-19. Generated by immunoSEQ multiplex PCR, the TCRdb table keeps only in-frame clones and is missing some. The sample gives just over 350,000 clones, roughly 87% of which show up once; almost 3% is in the top ten. The sample was PBMCs or T cells enriched from blood (not recorded which). These receptors all stem from a woman aged 25-40 years who had recovered from COVID-19.

The chain couples TRBV7-8 to TRBJ1-2, with a possible D match to TRBD1 (5 bases). This CDR3 contains 13 residues. Germline lookup yields CDR1 SGHVS and CDR2 FQNEAQ. V gave up 2 bases and J gave up 2 bases, with 6 bases separating them. The DNA for the CDR3 is TGTGCCAGCAGCTTAAGACAGAACTATGGCTACACCTTC. This gives the protein CASSLRQNYGYTF.

This clone was seen a handful of times. The chain carries TRBV5-1 and TRBJ2-1, with a tentative D call TRBD2 (6 bases). V was pared by 0 bases and J by 8 bases, with 18 bases between. There are 16 residues in the CDR3. The germline V gene encodes CDR1 SGHRS and CDR2 YFSETQ. The CDR3 is CASSLAGLPHGDEQFF. The CDR3 DNA sequence: TGCGCCAGCAGCTTGGCCGGACTACCCCACGGCGATGAGCAGTTCTTC.

This clone was counted between two and nine times. The chain joins TRBV2 to TRBJ1-2; TRBD1 agrees at 7 bases. V dropped 7 bases and J dropped 5; count of bases not matched to a gene: 7. The CDR3 sequence is 13 residues long. Germline CDR1 and CDR2: SNHLY and FYNNEI. This chain's CDR3 is CASTGTADYGYTF. CDR3 sequence (DNA): TGTGCCAGCACCGGGACAGCCGATTATGGCTACACCTTC.

The genes are TRBV5-1 and TRBJ1-1, with D possibly being TRBD1 (6 bases). The CDR3 sequence is 16 residues long. From germline, CDR1 is SGHRS and CDR2 YFSETQ. The ends were cut back, 0 bases at V and 0 bases at J, with 12 bases in the middle. This chain's CDR3 is CASSLDYRALNTEAFF. CDR3 sequence (DNA): TGCGCCAGCAGCTTGGACTACAGGGCGCTGAACACTGAAGCTTTCTTT.

The rearrangement links TRBV15 to TRBJ2-5; D is possibly TRBD1 (6 bases). Per the germline V gene, CDR1 is LNHNV and CDR2 is YYDKDF (reference sequence). CDR3 length equals 15 residues. Trimming left V 0 bases short and J 5 bases short, with 13 bases between. The CDR3 DNA follows: TGTGCCACCAGCAGAGATCTACAGGGCGGGGAGACCCAGTACTTC. Protein: CATSRDLQGGETQYF. Together with reference TRBV15 and TRBJ2-5, the CDR3 gives the full variable domain: DAMVIQNPRYQVTQFGKPVTLSCSQTLNHNVMYWYQQKSSQAPKLLFHYYDKDFNNEADTPDNFQSRRPNTSFCFLDIRSPGLGDTAMYLCATSRDLQGGETQYFGPGTRLLVL.

This chain uses TRBV4-1 with TRBJ1-2, with no clear D. This CDR3 is built from 16 residues. The germline V gene has CDR1 MGHRA and CDR2 YSYEKL. V was cut by 7 bases and J by 0 bases, with 18 bases left in between. DNA for the CDR3: TGCGCCAGCACCAACCAAGATGGGCCGTCTAACTATGGCTACACCTTC. Its protein product is CASTNQDGPSNYGYTF.

Notes on this clone: This clone may be a read error of a much larger clone one base away. Additional DNA sequences in this sample encode the identical CDR3. The chain links TRBV11-2 to TRBJ1-1, with 9 bases lining up with TRBD1. The CDR3 is 14 amino acids. V trimming: 4 bases; J trimming: 1 base; junction bases outside the gene matches: 1. CDR1 and CDR2 from the germline V gene are SGHAT and FQNNGV. The CDR3, as DNA: TGTGCCAGCAGCTCGGGACAGGGGAACACTGAAGCTTTCTTT. As protein: CASSSGQGNTEAFF.

This clone occurred once. The rearrangement uses TRBV27 and TRBJ2-3; D call uncertain. CDR1 MNHEY and CDR2 SMNVEV come from the germline V gene (reference sequence). V was cut by 4 bases and J by 0 bases, with 8 bases left in between. CDR3 size: 14 residues. The CDR3 loop reads CASSSTASTDTQYF. CDR3 nucleotide sequence: TGTGCCAGCAGTTCCACTGCTAGCACAGATACGCAGTATTTT.

This chain connects TRBV7-9 to TRBJ1-1; perhaps TRBD1 as D (6 bases). Germline lookup yields CDR1 SEHNR and CDR2 FQNEAQ (reference sequence). This CDR3 is built from 15 residues. V was cut by 5 bases and J by 5 bases, with 18 bases left in between. The CDR3 here is CASSLGRTVGTEAFF. CDR3 nucleotide sequence: TGTGCCAGCAGCCTTGGTAGGACAGTTGGGACTGAAGCTTTCTTT.

The chain links TRBV19 to TRBJ2-2; D uncertain. V lost 1 base, J lost 6 bases, and 9 bases lay in between. Germline loops: CDR1 LNHDA, CDR2 SQIVND (reference sequence). This CDR3 is built from 14 residues. The CDR3 here is CASSIAPGSGELFF. The CDR3 DNA follows: TGTGCCAGTAGTATAGCCCCCGGGTCCGGGGAGCTGTTTTTT.

The rearrangement uses TRBV19 and TRBJ2-2; 14 nucleotides match TRBD2. The CDR3 has 17 amino acids. The trim removed 6 bases at V and 5 bases at J, leaving 8 bases unmatched. In germline, CDR1 is LNHDA, CDR2 SQIVND (reference sequence). CDR3 bases: TGTGCCAGTAGAACCGGGACTAGCGGGAGTTGGACCGGGGAGCTGTTTTTT. Its translation: CASRTGTSGSWTGELFF.

This chain uses TRBV5-6 with TRBJ1-2; 9 bases are a match to TRBD1. J lost 3 bases, V lost 4 bases, and 7 bases had no gene match. This CDR3 comprises 15 residues. Germline loops: CDR1 SGHDT, CDR2 YYEEEE. CDR3 sequence (DNA): TGTGCCAGCAGCGGCGGGACAGGGCCCGACTATGGCTACACCTTC. Protein sequence: CASSGGTGPDYGYTF.

V usage is TRBV28 and J usage is TRBJ2-2, with D perhaps matching TRBD1 (5 bases). Trimming took off 2 bases at V and 3 bases at J, with 13 bases between the two ends. The CDR3 contains 16 residues. Germline loops: CDR1 MDHEN, CDR2 SYDVKM. CDR3 nucleotides: TGTGCCAGCAGTTTAATACAGGAAAAGGACACCGGGGAGCTGTTTTTT. This encodes CASSLIQEKDTGELFF.

This sequence joins TRBV7-2 and TRBJ1-3; D possibly corresponds to TRBD1 (5 bases). This CDR3 is built from 12 residues. Germline V gene sequence: CDR1 SGHTA, CDR2 FQGNSA. V dropped 1 base and J dropped 8 bases, with 6 bases sitting between them. The CDR3: CASSLVRDTIYF. The CDR3, as DNA: TGTGCCAGCAGCTTAGTCAGGGACACCATATATTTT.

This chain's CDR3 is CASSTAGLAGGPGGAEQYF. CDR3 nucleotide sequence: TGTGCCAGTAGTACCGCGGGACTAGCGGGAGGACCTGGAGGAGCCGAGCAGTACTTC. The rearrangement joins TRBV19 to TRBJ2-7, with 15 bases fitting TRBD2. V gave up 4 bases and J gave up 6 bases; unmatched junction bases: 16. CDR1 LNHDA and CDR2 SQIVND come from the germline V gene (reference sequence). The CDR3 sequence is 19 residues long.